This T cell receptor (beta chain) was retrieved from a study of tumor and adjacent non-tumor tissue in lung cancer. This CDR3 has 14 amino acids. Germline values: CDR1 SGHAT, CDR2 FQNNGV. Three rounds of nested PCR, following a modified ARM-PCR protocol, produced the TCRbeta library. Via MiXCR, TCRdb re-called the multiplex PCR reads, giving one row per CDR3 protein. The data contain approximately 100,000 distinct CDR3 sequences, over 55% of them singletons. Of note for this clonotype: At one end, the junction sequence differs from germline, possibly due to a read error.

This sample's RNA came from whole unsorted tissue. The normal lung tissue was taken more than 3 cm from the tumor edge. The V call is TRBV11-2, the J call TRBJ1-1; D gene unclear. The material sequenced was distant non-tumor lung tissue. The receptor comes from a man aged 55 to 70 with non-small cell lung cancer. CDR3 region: CASISLMGNTEPFF. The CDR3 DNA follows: TGTGCCAGCATCTCACTAATGGGGAACACTGAACCTTTCTTT.